This T cell receptor beta chain was profiled in a study of human thymus T cells. Sequencing used immunoSEQ multiplex PCR; TCRdb keeps in-frame clones, though not all of them. There are under 95,000 clones in the sample; 95% occur only once, and 0.03% to 0.035% lies in the top ten. This clone was counted once. The antigen is unknown. General study points: Highly overlapping thymic repertoires among unrelated individuals were reported in related research.

Resections were taken during corrective heart surgery, and the thymus tissue came from these. Healthy Finnish infants undergoing corrective surgery for congenital heart defects provided the donor material. The CDR3 extends over 16 amino acids. Germline lookup yields CDR1 KGHSH and CDR2 LQKENI. Trimming took off 6 bases at V and 8 bases at J, with 22 bases between the two ends. The sequence was obtained from a girl under three years old with a congenital heart defect but otherwise immunologically healthy. The sample taken for sequencing was thymus tissue. The chain carries TRBV18 and TRBJ1-4; TRBD1 is a possible D gene (5 bases). CDR3 sequence reads: CASSPAREICLEKLFF. The CDR3 nucleotides read TGTGCCAGCTCCCCCGCCAGGGAGATTTGCCTAGAAAAACTGTTTTTT.